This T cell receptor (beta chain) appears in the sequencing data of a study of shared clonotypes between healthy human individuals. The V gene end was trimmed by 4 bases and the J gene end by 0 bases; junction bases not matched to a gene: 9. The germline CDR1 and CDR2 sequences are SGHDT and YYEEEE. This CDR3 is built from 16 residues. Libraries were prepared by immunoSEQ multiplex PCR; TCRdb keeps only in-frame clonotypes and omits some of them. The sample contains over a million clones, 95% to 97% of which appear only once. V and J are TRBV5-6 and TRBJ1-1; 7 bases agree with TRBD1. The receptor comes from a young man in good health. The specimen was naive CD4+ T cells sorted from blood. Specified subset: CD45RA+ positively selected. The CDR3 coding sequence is TGTGCCAGCAGCCGGTCCCGGGACAGACTGAACACTGAAGCTTTCTTT. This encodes CASSRSRDRLNTEAFF.